These 9 T cell receptor beta chains were all obtained from the same sample, sequenced in a study of OX40 agonist ivuxolimab in advanced cancers. Sequencing used immunoSEQ multiplex PCR; TCRdb keeps in-frame clones, though not all of them. The table has fewer than 85,000 clones, 84% seen once. The sequenced sample was CD4+ or CD8+ T cells sorted from blood, obtained in a trial of the OX40 agonist ivuxolimab. Receptors were obtained from an adult with an advanced solid tumor such as melanoma, head and neck, liver or kidney cancer.

CDR3 DNA sequence: TGTGCCATCAGTGAGAACCCCAGGGGTTACTATGGCTACACCTTC. Translation gives CAISENPRGYYGYTF. This chain uses TRBV10-3 with TRBJ1-2; possible D gene TRBD1, 6 bases. CDR1 and CDR2 from the germline V gene are ENHRY and SYGVKD. V was pared by 2 bases and J by 3 bases, with 13 bases between. The CDR3 extends over 15 amino acids.

This clone was seen more than once but under ten times. This chain uses TRBV29-1 with TRBJ2-4, with D possibly TRBD2 on 5 matching bases. This CDR3 has 15 amino acids. V was shortened by 6 bases and J by 6 bases, with 21 bases between the two germline ends. Germline values: CDR1 SQVTM, CDR2 ANQGSEA. The CDR3, as DNA: TGCAGCGTGGCTTACAGAGTCGGCCGGGGAAACATTCAGTACTTC. Translation: CSVAYRVGRGNIQYF. The whole variable domain, remainder taken from reference TRBV29-1 and TRBJ2-4, is SAVISQKPSRDICQRGTSLTIQCQVDSQVTMMFWYRQQPGQSLTLIATANQGSEATYESGFVIDKFPISRPNLTFSTLTVSNMSPEDSSIYLCSVAYRVGRGNIQYFGAGTRLSVL.

The genes are TRBV29-1 and TRBJ2-7, with 8 positions matching TRBD1. The V gene end was trimmed by 2 bases and the J gene end by 10 bases; junction bases not matched to a gene: 4. CDR1 is SQVTM and CDR2 is ANQGSEA in the germline V gene. There are 11 residues in the CDR3. For the CDR3, the DNA is TGCAGCGTTGAACAGGGGGCAGGTCAGTACTTC. Translated, it gives CSVEQGAGQYF.

Written as DNA, the CDR3 is TGTGCCAGCAGCCTACGGGGGACAGGGACTGAAGCTTTCTTT. Protein product: CASSLRGTGTEAFF. V gene TRBV7-3 combines with J gene TRBJ1-1, with 9 positions matching TRBD1. The CDR3 spans 14 residues. After removal of 5 bases from V and 5 bases from J, the junction contained 6 bases not matched to a gene. Germline V lookup: CDR1 SGHTA, CDR2 FQGTGA.

The chain combines TRBV5-1 with TRBJ1-1; D not certain. Trimming removed 4 bases from V and 0 bases from J, with 16 bases in between. This CDR3 is 16 amino acids long. Germline CDR1 is SGHRS and CDR2 is YFSETQ. The CDR3 reads CASSPRTIIMNTEAFF. CDR3 nucleotide sequence: TGCGCCAGCAGCCCTCGGACGATAATCATGAACACTGAAGCTTTCTTT.

V usage is TRBV7-2 and J usage is TRBJ2-6; D unresolved. The CDR3 extends over 14 amino acids. Trimming removed 5 bases from V and 0 bases from J, with 5 bases in between. Germline V CDR1 and CDR2: SGHTA, FQGNSA. The CDR3, as DNA: TGTGCCAGCAGCCGGAACTCTGGGGCCAACGTCCTGACTTTC. It is translated as CASSRNSGANVLTF.

This clone has a single count. This chain connects TRBV7-2 to TRBJ1-5; 9 bases line up with TRBD1. Unmatched junction bases numbered 8, after V lost 5 bases and J lost 6 bases. Germline V gene sequence: CDR1 SGHTA, CDR2 FQGNSA. The CDR3 spans 15 residues. CDR3: CASSRGQGISQPQHF. In DNA form, the CDR3 reads TGTGCCAGCAGCCGGGGACAGGGTATCAGTCAGCCCCAGCATTTT.

The chain links TRBV10-3 to TRBJ2-1; D is perhaps TRBD2 (5 bases). The CDR3 totals 14 residues. Trimming took off 2 bases at V and 9 bases at J, with 14 bases between the two ends. Per germline, CDR1 ENHRY and CDR2 SYGVKD. The CDR3 region has the DNA TGTGCCATCAGTGAGGAGGGCCGGAGTGGTGAGCAGTTCTTC. Protein: CAISEEGRSGEQFF.

The chain combines TRBV5-1 with TRBJ2-3; 7 bases fit TRBD1. The length of the CDR3 is 16 residues. Germline lookup yields CDR1 SGHRS and CDR2 YFSETQ. V trimming: 3 bases; J trimming: 2 bases; junction bases outside the gene matches: 9. CDR3: CASSSLRTGNTDTQYF. CDR3 DNA: TGCGCCAGCAGCTCACTAAGGACAGGAAACACAGATACGCAGTATTTT.